This T cell receptor beta chain was sequenced for a study of blood T cell repertoires in COVID-19. At the level of the study: There were acute and convalescent COVID-19 samples, and they came from the United States, Italy and Spain. T cells, B-cell-depleted T cells, or PBMCs supplied cDNA or gDNA.

This clone was recorded only once. Per the original data handling: Nucleated cell counts were estimated from reference gene primer amplification. Sequencing used immunoSEQ multiplex PCR; TCRdb keeps in-frame clones, though not all of them. For V, J and clone size, that table is used; D and trimming come from the DNA. In the table there are 200,000 to 250,000 clones, around 88% of which are singletons. This CDR3 comprises 17 residues. Germline loops: CDR1 LGHDT, CDR2 YNNKEL (reference sequence). The V end was cut by 1 base, the J end by 9 bases, with 19 bases between. V usage is TRBV3-1 (or the pseudogene TRBV3-2) and J usage is TRBJ1-6; a weak D match, TRBD1 (5 bases). This receptor was obtained from an older man with acute or convalescent COVID-19. Sequencing was performed on peripheral blood. The CDR3 sequence is CASSQGVPEGRISPLHF. The DNA of the CDR3 is TGTGCCAGCAGCCAAGGTGTCCCGGAGGGGCGTATTTCACCCCTCCACTTT.